The 23 T cell receptor beta chains below come from one sample, sequenced in a study of cytomegalovirus exposure and HLA in healthy donors (dated by TCRdb to about 2017). The library relied on the immunoSEQ multiplex PCR assay. The multiplex PCR relied on a mix of 60 forward primers for TCR Vbeta segments and 13 reverse primers for TCR Jbeta segments. This is the immuneACCESS table as TCRdb keeps it, with only in-frame sequences that have V and J called. A part of the clones is gone; compared with another copy, unresolved V genes explain less than half, and the rest is unexplained. The sample contains approximately 100,000 clones, about 85% of them found a single time. The leading ten clones occupy 6% to 7.5% of the sample. The sample taken for sequencing was PBMCs. These receptors all stem from a middle-aged man in good health and CMV-seropositive.

The chain recombines TRBV9 with TRBJ1-6; maybe TRBD1 (5 bases). Germline CDR1 and CDR2: SGDLS and YYNGEE. V was clipped by 0 bases and J by 6 bases, with 22 bases between them. The CDR3 totals 19 residues. For the CDR3, the DNA is TGTGCCAGCAGCGTAGGGCCTGGGACGGCCCGGGGGGGTAATTCACCCCTCCACTTT. This gives the protein CASSVGPGTARGGNSPLHF. Full variable domain (outside the CDR3, taken from reference TRBV9 and TRBJ1-6): DSGVTQTPKHLITATGQRVTLRCSPRSGDLSVYWYQQSLDQGLQFLIQYYNGEERAKGNILERFSAQQFPDLHSELNLSSLELGDSALYFCASSVGPGTARGGNSPLHFGNGTRLTVT.

The genes are TRBV4-1 and TRBJ2-2; a weak D match, TRBD1 (5 bases). The germline gives CDR1 MGHRA, CDR2 YSYEKL. The CDR3 covers 16 residues. V was cut by 1 base and J by 4 bases, with 13 bases left in between. CDR3 coding DNA: TGCGCCAGCAGCCAAGTTGGACAAATCGTCACCGGGGAGCTGTTTTTT. It translates to CASSQVGQIVTGELFF.

The chain employs TRBV5-1 and TRBJ2-3, with a possible D match to TRBD2 (6 bases). Germline V gene sequence: CDR1 SGHRS, CDR2 YFSETQ. V shed 0 bases and J shed 2 bases, with 10 bases lying between them. The CDR3 length is 15 residues. CDR3 in amino acids: CASSLGGTSTDTQYF. CDR3 sequence (DNA): TGCGCCAGCAGCTTGGGGGGGACTTCCACAGATACGCAGTATTTT.

The chain is built from TRBV7-9 and TRBJ2-7, with 8 nucleotides matching TRBD2. The V segment lost 8 bases and the J segment 2 bases; nucleotides outside the gene matches: 8. CDR3 size: 14 residues. Per the germline V gene, CDR1 is SEHNR and CDR2 is FQNEAQ (reference sequence). CDR3 DNA sequence: TGTGCCAGCTGTGACGGGGGGGGTGCCTACGAGCAGTACTTC. This encodes CASCDGGGAYEQYF.

The chain links TRBV27 to TRBJ1-1; TRBD1 matches 7 bases. Germline-derived CDR1 and CDR2 are MNHEY and SMNVEV (reference sequence). The CDR3 has 13 residues. V lost 0 bases and J lost 10; bases outside the gene matches: 5. CDR3 DNA: TGTGCCAGCAGTTTATCTTTGACAGGGACAGCTTTCTTT. This sequence encodes CASSLSLTGTAFF.

This clone turned up a few times. This rearrangement joins TRBV5-4 to TRBJ1-2, with no clear D. Trimming pared 0 bases from V and 2 bases from J, leaving 8 bases between. The CDR3 runs 14 residues. Germline V gene sequence: CDR1 SGHNT, CDR2 YYREEE (reference sequence). This CDR3 is CASSLEQLNYGYTF. CDR3 sequence (DNA): TGTGCCAGCAGCTTGGAACAGCTGAACTATGGCTACACCTTC.

In DNA, the CDR3 is TGTGCCAGCTCACCACAAGCGGCCCTAGGTTCGCTGTTTTTT. It encodes CASSPQAALGSLFF. The rearrangement uses TRBV18 and TRBJ1-4; D is ambiguous. Germline loops: CDR1 KGHSH, CDR2 LQKENI. CDR3 length: 14 residues. The V and J ends lost 1 base and 14 bases respectively, with 17 bases between them.

Concerning this clone itself: Distinct nucleotide sequences in the sample also encode this CDR3. The chain couples TRBV4-1 to TRBJ2-7; perhaps TRBD1 as D (5 bases). Germline CDR1 MGHRA, CDR2 YSYEKL. This CDR3 region has 15 residues. V lost 2 bases to trimming and J lost 2 bases, with 13 bases between them. The CDR3 DNA reads as TGCGCCAGCAGCCAAACAGACAGCTTTACCTACGAGCAGTACTTC. The encoded protein is CASSQTDSFTYEQYF.

The chain recombines TRBV4-1 with TRBJ2-1; TRBD2 agrees at 8 bases. The CDR3 spans 14 residues. Germline CDR1 is MGHRA and CDR2 is YSYEKL. Trimming removed 6 bases from V and 7 bases from J; junction bases left unmatched: 8. CDR3 in amino acids: CASSDRAGVNEQFF. In DNA form, the CDR3 reads TGCGCCAGCAGTGATCGAGCGGGAGTTAATGAGCAGTTCTTC.

The CDR3 loop is CAWSVGRRGQPQHF. The CDR3 region has the DNA TGTGCCTGGAGTGTTGGCAGGCGGGGGCAGCCCCAGCATTTT. V usage is TRBV30 and J usage is TRBJ1-5; D possibly corresponds to TRBD1 (5 bases). CDR1 is GTSNPN and CDR2 is SVGIG in the germline V gene (reference sequence). The CDR3 covers 14 residues. Trimming cost V 0 bases and J 7 bases, with 13 bases left between them.

The CDR3, as DNA: TGTGCCAGCAGCTTGTTCATTGACAGAACTGAATACAATGAGCAGTTCTTC. It yields the protein CASSLFIDRTEYNEQFF. This rearrangement joins TRBV5-6 to TRBJ2-1; TRBD1 might be the D (5 bases). CDR1 and CDR2 from the germline V gene are SGHDT and YYEEEE. The CDR3 totals 17 residues. Trimming pared 1 base from V and 4 bases from J, leaving 18 bases between.

This chain connects TRBV5-4 to TRBJ2-1, with a possible D match to TRBD2 (6 bases). CDR1 is SGHNT and CDR2 is YYREEE in the germline V gene (reference sequence). The ends were cut back, 1 base at V and 5 bases at J, with 13 bases in the middle. CDR3 size: 15 residues. CDR3 protein: CASSLLMGGHNEQFF. CDR3 nucleotide sequence: TGTGCCAGCAGCTTGTTAATGGGGGGTCACAATGAGCAGTTCTTC.

This clone was found a few times. The rearrangement links TRBV5-1 to TRBJ2-7; 9 nucleotides agree with TRBD1. Germline-derived CDR1 and CDR2 are SGHRS and YFSETQ. The CDR3 is 14 residues long. Trimming took 6 bases from V and 3 from J; bases not matched to a gene: 7. The CDR3 sequence is CASTGTGKNYEQYF. CDR3 nucleotides: TGCGCCAGCACCGGGACAGGGAAAAACTACGAGCAGTACTTC.

This sequence joins TRBV5-4 and TRBJ2-3; the D gene is possibly TRBD2 (5 bases). This CDR3 has 16 residues. Trimming stripped 0 bases from V and 3 bases from J, with 14 bases between. Germline V gives CDR1 SGHNT, CDR2 YYREEE (reference sequence). The CDR3 loop reads CASSLDRGKATDTQYF. The CDR3 nucleotides are TGTGCCAGCAGCTTGGACCGGGGAAAGGCTACAGATACGCAGTATTTT.

The chain employs TRBV30 and TRBJ2-7; 9 nucleotides line up with TRBD1. The germline V gene encodes CDR1 GTSNPN and CDR2 SVGIG (reference sequence). This CDR3 region has 14 residues. V trimming: 3 bases; J trimming: 0 bases; junction bases outside the gene matches: 3. The chain's CDR3 is CAWRGQGISYEQYF. The CDR3 DNA sequence: TGTGCCTGGAGGGGACAGGGAATCTCCTACGAGCAGTACTTC. Full variable domain (remainder filled in from reference TRBV30 and TRBJ2-7): SQTIHQWPATLVQPVGSPLSLECTVEGTSNPNLYWYRQAAGRGLQLLFYSVGIGQISSEVPQNLSASRPQDRQFILSSKKLLLSDSGFYLCAWRGQGISYEQYFGPGTRLTVT.

CDR3 sequence (DNA): TGTGCCAGCACCCCCGGGTTAGGGGCCTACGAGCAGTACTTC. It encodes CASTPGLGAYEQYF. The chain has TRBV5-4 and TRBJ2-5, with D maybe TRBD1 (5 bases). The J call is uncertain, as TRBJ2-7 better fits the DNA end. CDR1 is SGHNT and CDR2 is YYREEE in the germline V gene (reference sequence). The CDR3 spans 14 residues.

CDR3 coding DNA: TGTGCCAGCAGCTTAATGTTCAGGGCGAACACCGGGGAGCTGTTTTTT. Its protein is CASSLMFRANTGELFF. The V call is TRBV7-3, the J call TRBJ2-2; the D gene is possibly TRBD1 (5 bases). V was trimmed by 1 base and J by 0 bases, leaving 9 bases between them. Germline-derived CDR1 and CDR2 are SGHTA and FQGTGA. This CDR3 region has 16 residues.

In this sample, this clone is medium-sized. V is TRBV6-1 and J is TRBJ1-4; tentative D call: TRBD1 (5 bases). In germline, CDR1 is MNHNS, CDR2 SASEGT. This CDR3 has 13 residues. Trimming removed 2 bases at V and 7 bases at J, with 8 bases between. CDR3 loop: CASSEQGGEKLFF. As DNA, the CDR3 is TGTGCCAGCAGTGAACAGGGTGGTGAAAAACTGTTTTTT.

The V and J genes are TRBV6-6 and TRBJ1-5, with 7 positions matching TRBD1. The CDR3 has 13 residues. J lost 5 bases, V lost 4 bases, and 2 bases had no gene match. Germline loops: CDR1 MNHNY, CDR2 SVGAGI (reference sequence). CDR3 nucleotides: TGTGCCAGCAGTTCTGACAGGGATCAGCCCCAGCATTTT. It specifies CASSSDRDQPQHF.

The CDR3 reads CASATGRSYEQYF. CDR3 bases: TGTGCCAGCGCAACAGGTCGCTCCTACGAGCAGTACTTC. The chain recombines TRBV2 with TRBJ2-7; D may be TRBD1 (5 bases). The CDR3 covers 13 residues. The V end was cut by 8 bases, the J end by 0 bases, with 11 bases between. CDR1 and CDR2 (germline): SNHLY, FYNNEI.

The CDR3 bases are TGTGCCAGCAGCTTCCGGGGAAGCCAAAGCTCCTACAATGAGCAGTTCTTC. It translates to CASSFRGSQSSYNEQFF. The V gene is TRBV7-6, the J gene TRBJ2-1; tentative D call: TRBD2 (5 bases). From germline, CDR1 is SGHVS and CDR2 FNYEAQ. The CDR3 covers 17 residues. V was pared by 3 bases and J by 0 bases, with 15 bases between.

The chain carries TRBV29-1 and TRBJ2-3; 9 bases agree with TRBD2. CDR3 size: 18 residues. Germline V gives CDR1 SQVTM, CDR2 ANQGSEA. J was trimmed by 1 base and V by 5 bases; bases with no gene match: 16. The CDR3 loop is CSVSRGGRVSGGTDTQYF. The CDR3, as DNA: TGCAGCGTTTCTAGGGGCGGGAGGGTCTCTGGGGGCACAGATACGCAGTATTTT.

This clone was counted a single time. The rearrangement uses TRBV19 and TRBJ1-5; TRBD1 matches at 8 bases. Germline-derived CDR1 and CDR2 are LNHDA and SQIVND (reference sequence). The CDR3 length is 15 residues. The CDR3 bases are TGTGTCACCAAGGGGACAGGAACCAGCAATCAGCCCCAGCATTTT. Its translation: CVTKGTGTSNQPQHF.